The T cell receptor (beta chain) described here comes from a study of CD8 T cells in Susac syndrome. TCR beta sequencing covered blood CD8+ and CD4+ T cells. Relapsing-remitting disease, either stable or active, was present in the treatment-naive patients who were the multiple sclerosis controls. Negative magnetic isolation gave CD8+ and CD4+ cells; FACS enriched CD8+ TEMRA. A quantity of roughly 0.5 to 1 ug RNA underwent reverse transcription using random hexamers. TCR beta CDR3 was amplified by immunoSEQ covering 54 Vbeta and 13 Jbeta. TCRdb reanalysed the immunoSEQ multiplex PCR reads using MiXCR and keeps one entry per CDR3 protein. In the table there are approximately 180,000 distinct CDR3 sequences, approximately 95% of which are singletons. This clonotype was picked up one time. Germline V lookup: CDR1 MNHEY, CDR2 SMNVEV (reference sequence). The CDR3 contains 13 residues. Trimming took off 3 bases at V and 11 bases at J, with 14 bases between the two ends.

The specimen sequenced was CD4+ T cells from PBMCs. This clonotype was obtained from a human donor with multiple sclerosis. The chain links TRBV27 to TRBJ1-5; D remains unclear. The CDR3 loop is CASSLGPRVAQHF. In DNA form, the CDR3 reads TGTGCCAGCAGTTTGGGCCCCCGGGTGGCCCAGCATTTT.